Given below is one TCR beta chain in context. The antigen it binds to is not known. No much larger clonotype is one base removed from it; base qualities were not supplied. Sample time point, as interpreted from the label and publication: five sample-tagged time points from pre-transplant (day -1) to day 368 post-transplant, pooled. Thawed PBMC were stimulated for around 13 hours with a CMV IE-1 overlapping peptide library without transport inhibitors. After thawing, cells rested overnight before stimulation in R10 medium with CD28/CD49d costimulation. The IE-1 peptide library consisted of 15-amino-acid peptides overlapping by 11 amino acids. Samples from each time point were barcoded using BD Single-Cell Multiplexing Kit Sample Tags, then pooled and stained with oligo-conjugated anti-CD45RA and sorting antibodies. A BD FACSAria III was used to sort CMV-responsive CD8+CD137+ and CD4+CD154+ T cells at 4-way purity. Blood was drawn into EDTA vacutainers and was processed by Ficoll gradient within 1-24 hours.

This entry belongs to a study of immune aging and cytomegalovirus after organ transplant (dated by TCRdb to the early 2020s). In terms of the full investigation: Three-drug immunosuppression with prednisone, tacrolimus, and mycophenolate was given to all transplant recipients.

Library construction relied on single-cell sequencing. The run used an Illumina NovaSeq 6000. The BD Rhapsody Targeted mRNA and AbSeq Reagent Kit was used in a microwell format for cell capture and library preparation. Libraries were prepared to cover TCR, sample tags, AbSeq, and targeted mRNA from the Human T-Cell Expression Panel plus custom TOX and TOX2 primers. Libraries were sequenced on an Illumina NovaSeq. Per the source publication's procedure: The analysis covered roughly 9,800 cells in total, of which roughly 7,000 were CD8 T cells and around 4,500 were CD8 T cells with an identifiable TCR CDR3. On the Seven Bridges Genomics platform, raw data were run through the BD Rhapsody Targeted Analysis Pipeline with V(D)J processing. Quality control, Sample Tag demultiplexing with Lex-BDSMK, clone identification with VDJ Explorer, and Seurat clustering were all done in SeqGeq 1.6.0. Clones making up <1% of CD8 T cells were classified as non-expanded, and clones making up >2.5% of the sample were classified as clonal expansions. In-frame beta chains were kept once TCRdb had trimmed the public reads at Q25 with fastp and called clones with MiXCR. Every distinct CDR3 protein forms one entry, paired with its most common genes and DNA. TCRdb, rather than the study authors, made the V and J calls. The sample table shows fewer than 25,000 distinct CDR3 sequences, and approximately 34% are seen once. The ten biggest clones cover 25% to 30% of the sample.

Broader findings and caveats from the paper: Post-transplant increases in aged-phenotype cells were observed regardless of clone size, following viremia and occurring earlier in large clones (days 200-264) than in small clones. Because CD57 was not measured in the sequencing data, a conservative gene-based aging definition was used instead. Large clones contained a higher proportion of TEMRA cells, and the seven largest clones (approximately 1,900 cells) acquired aged and TEMRA cells while losing TCM cells.

V is shortened by 1 base, J by 0 bases, and the region joining them spans 2 bases. CDR1 and CDR2, per the germline V gene, are SGHRS and YFSETQ. From the cysteine up to the phenylalanine, the CDR3 has a length of 13 residues. Only the CDR3 region is kept as DNA, spanning 39 bases read in frame from base 1. The sample in question was CMV peptide-activated CD4+ and CD8+ T cells sorted from blood, obtained at five time points, pooled. The cell subset or site label corresponds to: sorted CD8+CD137+ and CD4+CD154+ T cells after about 11 h CMV IE-1 peptide stimulation. Rearrangement joined TRBV5-1 to TRBJ2-4; no D gene is confidently identified. The TCR was taken from a female donor who had a heart transplant and CMV viremia. Here the CDR3 is given as CASSLTAKNIQYF. The nucleotide sequence is TGCGCCAGCAGCTTGACAGCCAAAAACATTCAGTACTTC.